A selection of T cell receptor beta chains follows, all from one sample in a study of T-cell reconstitution after alpha-beta-depleted transplantation in children. Each CDR3 protein gets one entry after TCRdb re-called the PCR reads with MiXCR. The sample holds about 980,000 distinct CDR3 sequences, roughly 29% seen once. Sequencing used PBMCs, mostly from graft donor cells, obtained 360 days after TCRalphabeta/CD19-depleted stem cell transplant. Receptors were obtained from a boy younger than two who had a stem cell transplant for SCID, so the T cells may come from the graft donor. The conserved cysteine and the conserved F or W are not part of the CDR3 here.

V gene: TRBV5-1; CDR3 length: 11; CDR3 protein: ASSLVAPEGYT
V gene: TRBV5-1; CDR3 length: 13; CDR3 protein: ASSFRAASTDTQY
V gene: TRBV27; CDR3 length: 12; CDR3 protein: ASSLWAPRNEQF
V gene: TRBV20-1; CDR3 length: 13; CDR3 protein: SASLPGQDRAEQY
V gene: TRBV20-1; CDR3 length: 10; CDR3 protein: SASAPDYGYT
V gene: TRBV10-3; CDR3 length: 13; CDR3 protein: AISDTDRGTYEQY
V gene: TRBV28; CDR3 length: 13; CDR3 protein: ASSLWGAWANVLT
V gene: TRBV5-6; CDR3 length: 13; CDR3 protein: ASSLAQGINTEAF
V gene: TRBV29-1; CDR3 length: 11; CDR3 protein: SVETGLLSRAF
V gene: TRBV4-2; CDR3 length: 12; CDR3 protein: ASSQGRTAYGYT
V gene: TRBV6-2/TRBV6-3; CDR3 length: 12; CDR3 protein: ASSFYRNTGELF
V gene: TRBV28; CDR3 length: 14; CDR3 protein: ASSPGTVYPPYEQY
V gene: TRBV6-1; CDR3 length: 11; CDR3 protein: ASRHRGSAEAF
V gene: TRBV10-3; CDR3 length: 14; CDR3 protein: AISEGGERSSYEQY
V gene: TRBV10-1; CDR3 length: 17; CDR3 protein: ASSVRNPRQSANTGELF
V gene: TRBV27; CDR3 length: 15; CDR3 protein: ASSLSGGGYFTDTQY
V gene: TRBV5-1; CDR3 length: 14; CDR3 protein: ASSPTPSGGANEQF
V gene: TRBV5-5; CDR3 length: 11; CDR3 protein: ASSFIGKDTQY
V gene: TRBV2; CDR3 length: 10; CDR3 protein: ASGSSGNTIY
V gene: TRBV11-2; CDR3 length: 11; CDR3 protein: ASRQRGGNEQF
V gene: TRBV12-3/TRBV12-4; CDR3 length: 14; CDR3 protein: ASSFGWGGRTDTQY
V gene: TRBV7-6; CDR3 length: 14; CDR3 protein: ASSWWEAGGAETQY
V gene: TRBV5-1; CDR3 length: 13; CDR3 protein: ASSLAGGGVLAAF
V gene: TRBV7-3; CDR3 length: 13; CDR3 protein: ASSSDGGVYNEQF
V gene: TRBV6-5; CDR3 length: 12; CDR3 protein: ASSYGTGLRTQY
V gene: TRBV29-1; CDR3 length: 10; CDR3 protein: SVAPDADTQY
V gene: TRBV9; CDR3 length: 12; CDR3 protein: ASSRQGSYNEQF
V gene: TRBV12-3/TRBV12-4; CDR3 length: 10; CDR3 protein: ASSLPPGQVV
V gene: TRBV29-1; CDR3 length: 12; CDR3 protein: SVRWDRFYNEQF
V gene: TRBV3-1; CDR3 length: 15; CDR3 protein: ASSQDFLGDSAYEQY
V gene: TRBV6-5; CDR3 length: 16; CDR3 protein: ASSYSGSHPSGANVLT
V gene: TRBV6-1; CDR3 length: 13; CDR3 protein: ASRATPGVQETQY
V gene: TRBV2; CDR3 length: 10; CDR3 protein: ASTEGPTTQY
V gene: TRBV5-1; CDR3 length: 12; CDR3 protein: ASSFYRGYYEQY
V gene: TRBV12-3/TRBV12-4; CDR3 length: 16; CDR3 protein: ASSRPGTGPGGWDTQY
V gene: TRBV6-2/TRBV6-3; CDR3 length: 10; CDR3 protein: ATRRVNQPQH
V gene: TRBV7-9; CDR3 length: 11; CDR3 protein: ASSPTGFYGYT
V gene: TRBV10-3; CDR3 length: 12; CDR3 protein: AISSPDRGYEQY
V gene: TRBV20-1; CDR3 length: 11; CDR3 protein: SASLRALYEQY
V gene: TRBV28; CDR3 length: 14; CDR3 protein: ASSLGARMLTYEQY
V gene: TRBV7-2; CDR3 length: 13; CDR3 protein: ASSLVSGGPWGLF
V gene: TRBV7-9; CDR3 length: 15; CDR3 protein: ASSLAVLDRSFYEQY
V gene: TRBV28; CDR3 length: 10; CDR3 protein: AASRGTYEQY
V gene: TRBV7-2; CDR3 length: 12; CDR3 protein: ASSLADGVAEAF
V gene: TRBV6-5; CDR3 length: 13; CDR3 protein: ASSYMSREVDGYT
V gene: TRBV5-6; CDR3 length: 14; CDR3 protein: ASSLLQGRNTGELF
V gene: TRBV5-1; CDR3 length: 13; CDR3 protein: ASSFRRAGSYEQF
V gene: TRBV10-3; CDR3 length: 13; CDR3 protein: AIKGGTSGVDEQF
V gene: TRBV20-1; CDR3 length: 11; CDR3 protein: SARESSETEAF
V gene: TRBV28; CDR3 length: 12; CDR3 protein: ASTLGTHGYEQY
V gene: TRBV12-3/TRBV12-4; CDR3 length: 11; CDR3 protein: ASRSSGSYEQY